This T cell receptor (beta chain) is drawn from a study of blood T cell repertoires in COVID-19. Germline loops: CDR1 SGHNT, CDR2 YYREEE (reference sequence). The CDR3 is made up of 16 amino acids. J was trimmed by 8 bases and V by 4 bases; bases with no gene match: 12. This clone was observed a few times. Clones were read by immunoSEQ multiplex PCR, and TCRdb kept only the in-frame ones, dropping some. The profile shows about 100,000 clones, about 90% of them singletons. The chain joins TRBV5-4 to TRBJ2-4; 10 nucleotides line up with TRBD2. The sample comprised peripheral blood. The clonotype originates from a human donor in a cohort sampled during active COVID-19. The CDR3 nucleotides are TGTGCCAGCAGCCCTCGGACTAGCGGTGATATGGACATTCAGTACTTC. It translates to CASSPRTSGDMDIQYF.